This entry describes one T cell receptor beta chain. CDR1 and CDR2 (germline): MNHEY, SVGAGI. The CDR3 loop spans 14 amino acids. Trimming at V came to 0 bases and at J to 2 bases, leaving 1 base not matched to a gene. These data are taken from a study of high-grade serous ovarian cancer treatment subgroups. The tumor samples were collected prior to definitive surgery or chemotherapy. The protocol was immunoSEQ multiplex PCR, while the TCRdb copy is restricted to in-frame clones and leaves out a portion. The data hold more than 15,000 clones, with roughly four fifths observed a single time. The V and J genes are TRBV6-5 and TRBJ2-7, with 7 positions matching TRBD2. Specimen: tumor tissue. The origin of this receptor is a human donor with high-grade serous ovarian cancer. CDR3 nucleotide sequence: TGTGCCAGCAGTTACTCACTAGCGACCTACGAGCAGTACTTC. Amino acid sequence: CASSYSLATYEQYF.